These 8 T cell receptor beta chains share one sample of origin, sequenced in a study of shared clonotypes between healthy human individuals. Naive-designated CD8 cells lacked CD45RO, were positively enriched for CCR7, and omitted terminally differentiated effector memory CD45RA+ cells. Generated by immunoSEQ multiplex PCR, the TCRdb table keeps only in-frame clones and is missing some. The sample has around 2.1 million clones, more than 85% seen once. Sequenced sample: naive CD8+ T cells from PBMCs. The receptors originated from a young man in good health. Some clones in this sample may be carry-over from other donors' samples.

The chain uses TRBV7-3 and TRBJ2-5; D is perhaps TRBD1 (6 bases). V dropped 5 bases and J dropped 1 base, with 14 bases sitting between them. The CDR3 spans 15 residues. CDR1 is SGHTA, CDR2 FQGTGA, per germline. CDR3 loop: CASSLTGFPQETQYF. CDR3 DNA: TGTGCCAGCAGCCTCACAGGGTTCCCCCAAGAGACCCAGTACTTC.

The chain couples TRBV5-1 to TRBJ2-3; TRBD2 is a possible D gene (5 bases). Between the trimmed V and J ends, which lost 5 bases and 0 bases, there was a span of 10 bases. CDR3 length: 14 amino acids. Germline-derived CDR1 and CDR2 are SGHRS and YFSETQ. CDR3 nucleotide sequence: TGCGCCAGCAGGTCAGCGGCTAGCACAGATACGCAGTATTTT. It codes for CASRSAASTDTQYF.

This clone showed up just once. J is TRBJ2-5 and V is TRBV4-1; no firm D call. The germline V and J ends were trimmed by 2 bases and 4 bases, with 11 bases remaining between them. The CDR3 runs to 14 residues. Per germline, CDR1 MGHRA and CDR2 YSYEKL. The CDR3 region has the DNA TGCGCCAGCAGCCAACGGCAGTCAACAGAGACCCAGTACTTC. It specifies CASSQRQSTETQYF.

The chain uses TRBV6-6 and TRBJ1-4; D possibly corresponds to TRBD1 (5 bases). The germline gives CDR1 MNHNY, CDR2 SVGAGI (reference sequence). There are 14 residues in the CDR3. The V end lost 1 base, the J end lost 8 bases, and 11 bases lay between the germline ends. In nucleotides, the CDR3 is TGTGCCAGCAGTTACTTAGGGGAAGGAGAAAAACTGTTTTTT. It yields the protein CASSYLGEGEKLFF.

The gene calls are TRBV10-2 and TRBJ2-5, with 9 positions matching TRBD2. The CDR3 spans 15 residues. The ends lost 6 bases at V and 4 bases at J; junction bases unmatched: 9. The germline gives CDR1 WSHSY, CDR2 SAAADI. CDR3: CASRVAGGPGETQYF. CDR3 bases: TGCGCCAGCAGGGTTGCGGGAGGGCCGGGAGAGACCCAGTACTTC.

The rearrangement joins TRBV9 to TRBJ2-7, with D possibly being TRBD2 (5 bases). Germline V lookup: CDR1 SGDLS, CDR2 YYNGEE. Trimming took 4 bases from V and 6 from J, leaving 11 bases between them. This CDR3 is built from 12 residues. CDR3 residues: CASSPGRREQYF. The CDR3 region has the DNA TGTGCCAGCAGCCCGGGGAGACGCGAGCAGTACTTC.

The chain is built from TRBV7-8 and TRBJ1-1, with no clear D. This CDR3 spans 16 amino acids. CDR1 and CDR2 (germline): SGHVS, FQNEAQ. V lost 3 bases and J lost 2, with 16 bases in between. The CDR3 DNA reads as TGTGCCAGCAGCTTTAGGGCTCAATTGGTAAACACTGAAGCTTTCTTT. Protein: CASSFRAQLVNTEAFF. Looking up the rest from reference TRBV7-8 and TRBJ1-1 gives the full variable domain: GAGVSQSPRYKVAKRGQDVALRCDPISGHVSLFWYQQALGQGPEFLTYFQNEAQLDKSGLPSDRFFAERPEGSVSTLKIQRTQQEDSAVYLCASSFRAQLVNTEAFFGQGTRLTVV.

V usage is TRBV6-6 and J usage is TRBJ1-2; 9 positions agree with TRBD1. Germline CDR1 MNHNY, CDR2 SVGAGI (reference sequence). This CDR3 region has 16 residues. The J segment lost 0 bases and the V segment lost 8 bases, leaving 10 bases of the junction unmatched. The CDR3 loop is CASGETGGSSNYGYTF. The CDR3 DNA follows: TGTGCCAGCGGAGAGACAGGGGGTTCCTCTAACTATGGCTACACCTTC.